This T cell receptor beta chain originates from a study of cytomegalovirus exposure and HLA in healthy donors (dated by TCRdb to about 2017). Background on the whole study: The 550 to 750 repertoires of the first cohort and the roughly 120 validation repertoires were produced on the same platform, according to a later analysis. The study was designed to test whether signatures of past pathogen exposure could be identified by cataloging public T cell receptors. In addition to the first cohort of around 670 subjects, a separate validation cohort of 120 different subjects was used. The study combined high-throughput TCR immunosequencing, statistical association of individual TCRs with disease status, and machine learning to predict cytomegalovirus infection status.

Library generation was performed with the immunoSEQ multiplex PCR assay. On the authors' methods: A statistical classification framework was built for diagnosing cytomegalovirus status from the catalog of TCR beta chain sequences. TCRdb carries this immuneACCESS record with in-frame sequences only. Its versions omit some clonotypes, under half of them owing to an unresolved V gene in the studies checked, with the rest unexplained. V, J and clone size derive from that table, while D and trimming were established from the DNA sequence. Here the sample has some 310,000 clones; around 90% occur a single time. The top ten constitute approximately 0.9% of the sample. Concerning this clone itself: The antigen this receptor binds is unknown. The record has no base qualities; no much larger clone is one base away. In the same sample, other DNA sequences code for this CDR3.

Separate from the approximately 670-subject first cohort, the validation cohort of 95 to 150 subjects was the group to which the donors belonged. What the work shows at the level of the full study, not this receptor alone: A later analysis found that TCRs clustered in the first cohort also tended to co-occur in the roughly 120 validation repertoires, with approximately 95% of cluster scores above 0. The authors suggested that the approach could potentially be extended to other disease states and immunological phenotypes. The classifier was reported to diagnose cytomegalovirus status with high specificity and sensitivity in both the original and validation cohorts. While some public TCRs were present in many individuals, most TCR sequences turned up only very rarely across donors. The validation cohort had no HLA typing available for a later analysis, so co-occurrence within that cohort was assessed over all 110 or so repertoires. In vitro tests confirmed that a few of the cytomegalovirus-associated TCR beta chains recognize cytomegalovirus antigens. In the study, some 180 TCR beta chains were listed as associated with cytomegalovirus.

The sample taken for sequencing was PBMCs. This receptor was taken from a man aged 30 to 45 in good health and CMV-seronegative.

CDR3 region: CSAGQGNTGELFF. The nucleotides are TGCAGCGCCGGACAAGGGAACACCGGGGAGCTGTTTTTT. The chain employs TRBV29-1 and TRBJ2-2, with TRBD1 as a weak D call on 5 bases. According to the germline V gene, CDR1 reads SQVTM and CDR2 reads ANQGSEA. Cut back by 7 bases and 1 base, the V and J ends lie 10 bases apart. Including the terminal cysteine and phenylalanine, the CDR3 comprises 13 residues. The kept DNA is CDR3 alone, 39 bases in frame from the first base.